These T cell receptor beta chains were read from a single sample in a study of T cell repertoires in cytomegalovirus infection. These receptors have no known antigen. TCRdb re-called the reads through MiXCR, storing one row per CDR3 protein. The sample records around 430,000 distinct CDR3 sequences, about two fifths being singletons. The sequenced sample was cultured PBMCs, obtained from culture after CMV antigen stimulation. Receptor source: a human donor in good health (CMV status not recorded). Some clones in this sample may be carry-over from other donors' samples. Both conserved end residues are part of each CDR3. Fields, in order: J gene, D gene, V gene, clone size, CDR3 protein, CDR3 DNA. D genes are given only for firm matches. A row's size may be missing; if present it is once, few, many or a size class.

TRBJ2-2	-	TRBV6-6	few	CASSYSIWNTGELFF	TGTGCCAGCAGTTACTCGATTTGGAACACCGGGGAGCTGTTTTTT
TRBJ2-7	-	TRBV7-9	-	CASSPTRVYEQYF	TGTGCCAGCAGCCCGACTAGGGTCTACGAGCAGTACTTC
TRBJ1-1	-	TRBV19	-	CASSMSAANTEAFF	TGTGCCAGTAGTATGTCTGCGGCTAACACTGAAGCTTTCTTT
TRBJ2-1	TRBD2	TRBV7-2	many	CASSPVIAGDNEQFF	TGTGCCAGCAGCCCCGTGATAGCGGGAGACAATGAGCAGTTCTTC
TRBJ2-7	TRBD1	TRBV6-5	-	CASSERGGQGREQYF	TGTGCCAGCAGTGAACGCGGGGGACAGGGGCGCGAGCAGTACTTC
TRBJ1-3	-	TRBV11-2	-	CASSFVGGGSDTIYF	TGTGCCAGCAGCTTTGTGGGGGGAGGTTCGGACACCATATATTTT
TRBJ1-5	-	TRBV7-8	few	CASSLVWEQGNQPQHF	TGTGCCAGCAGCTTAGTATGGGAGCAGGGAAATCAGCCCCAGCATTTT
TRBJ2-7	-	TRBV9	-	CASSVGLAPTYEQYF	TGTGCCAGCAGCGTAGGGTTAGCCCCTACCTACGAGCAGTACTTC
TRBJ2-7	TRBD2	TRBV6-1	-	CASSVAGGSTYEQYF	TGTGCCAGCAGTGTAGCGGGAGGTTCAACCTACGAGCAGTACTTC
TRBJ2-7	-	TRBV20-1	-	CSASRGAGSGYEQYF	TGCAGTGCTAGCCGGGGGGCCGGGTCGGGATACGAGCAGTACTTC
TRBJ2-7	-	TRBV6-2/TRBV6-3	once	CASSYPPVSYEQYF	TGTGCCAGCAGTTACCCTCCCGTGAGCTACGAGCAGTACTTC
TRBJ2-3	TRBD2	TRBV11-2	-	CASSPGAGGADTQYF	TGTGCCAGCAGCCCCGGGGCGGGGGGGGCAGATACGCAGTATTTT
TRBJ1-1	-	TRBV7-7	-	CASSRGKNTEAFF	TGTGCCAGCAGCAGGGGAAAGAACACTGAAGCTTTCTTT
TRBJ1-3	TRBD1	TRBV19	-	CASYRQGFGNTIYF	TGTGCCAGTTACCGACAGGGTTTTGGAAACACCATATATTTT
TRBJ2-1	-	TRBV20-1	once	CSASSRLFWRGPDGGTFF	TGCAGTGCTAGTAGCCGGCTCTTCTGGAGGGGACCCGATGGGGGTACGTTCTTC
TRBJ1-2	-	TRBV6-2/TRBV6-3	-	CASTPRQTANYGYTF	TGTGCCAGTACGCCTCGCCAGACGGCTAACTATGGCTACACCTTC
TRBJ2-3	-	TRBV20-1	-	CSAREPLEDTQYF	TGCAGTGCTAGAGAGCCCCTCGAGGATACGCAGTATTTT